A single sample gave rise to the 31 T cell receptor beta chains below, sequenced in a study of cytomegalovirus exposure and HLA in healthy donors. The PCR made use of 60 Vbeta and 13 Jbeta primers. Method: immunoSEQ multiplex PCR; TCRdb's copy keeps in-frame clones and lacks some. The table lists 200,000 to 250,000 clones, over 65% of them singletons. What was sequenced was PBMCs. The receptors derive from a human donor in good health.

The V gene is TRBV4-1, the J gene TRBJ2-1; possibly TRBD1 for D (6 bases). The CDR3 is 17 amino acids. CDR1 MGHRA and CDR2 YSYEKL come from the germline V gene. The V end was cut by 0 bases, the J end by 0 bases, with 12 bases between. CDR3 sequence reads: CASSQDPGEHSYNEQFF. The CDR3 DNA follows: TGCGCCAGCAGCCAAGACCCAGGGGAGCACTCCTACAATGAGCAGTTCTTC.

This chain uses TRBV4-1 with TRBJ2-1; perhaps TRBD2 as D (7 bases). Germline V gene lookup returns CDR1 MGHRA and CDR2 YSYEKL. This CDR3 contains 17 residues. Trimming shortened V by 1 base and J by 12 bases, and 25 bases separated the two germline ends. CDR3 residues: CASSQVRQAMSERGQFF. The CDR3 nucleotides are TGCGCCAGCAGCCAAGTACGACAGGCGATGTCGGAGCGGGGGCAGTTCTTC.

V gene TRBV6-5 combines with J gene TRBJ1-1, with 10 bases identical to TRBD1. The V gene's germline CDR1 is MNHEY and CDR2 SVGAGI. The CDR3 is made up of 13 amino acids. With 5 bases clipped from V and 9 bases from J, the junction kept 6 bases outside the gene matches. The CDR3 DNA sequence: TGTGCCAGCAGTGTCGGGGACAGGGGTAAAGCTTTCTTT. This encodes CASSVGDRGKAFF.

A remark on this clone: One junction end disagrees with the germline gene, perhaps due to a read error. The chain couples TRBV7-3 to TRBJ2-1; 7 bases line up with TRBD1. The V gene's germline CDR1 is SGHTA and CDR2 FQGTGA. The CDR3 length is 13 residues. The CDR3 DNA sequence: TGTGCCAGCAGCCTAACAGGGGACAATGAGCAGTTCTTC. Encoded protein: CASSLTGDNEQFF.

This clone was recorded only once. The J gene is TRBJ2-7, the V gene TRBV10-3, with a tentative D call TRBD2 (5 bases). Germline V gene lookup returns CDR1 ENHRY and CDR2 SYGVKD. V was cut by 0 bases and J by 7 bases, with 13 bases left in between. The CDR3 loop spans 14 amino acids. The CDR3 nucleotides read TGTGCCATCAGTGAGTCGACCGGAGCGGAAGAGCAGTACTTC. Residues: CAISESTGAEEQYF.

The table lists this clone with a count of one. V usage is TRBV10-3 and J usage is TRBJ2-7; TRBD1 matches at 8 bases. Germline V gene lookup returns CDR1 ENHRY and CDR2 SYGVKD. Trimming cost V 2 bases and J 1 base; bases outside gene matches: 7. The CDR3 is 16 amino acids. The CDR3 region is CAISEPGTGRSYEQYF. The DNA of the CDR3 is TGTGCCATCAGTGAGCCGGGGACAGGCCGATCCTACGAGCAGTACTTC.

The chain has TRBV5-8 and TRBJ2-1, with a possible D match to TRBD2 (5 bases). Germline CDR1 reads SGHTS; CDR2 reads YDEGEE. Between the trimmed V and J ends, which lost 5 bases and 5 bases, there was a span of 17 bases. The CDR3 is made up of 15 amino acids. The DNA of the CDR3 is TGTGCCAGCAGGCCCCCGGGGTACCAGCACAATGAGCAGTTCTTC. Translation gives CASRPPGYQHNEQFF.

This chain links TRBV7-3 with TRBJ2-3; a weak D match, TRBD2 (6 bases). The CDR3 spans 14 residues. Germline V gene data show CDR1 as SGHTA and CDR2 as FQGTGA. Trimming pared 5 bases from V and 0 bases from J, leaving 9 bases between. The CDR3 nucleotides are TGTGCCAGCAGCGCCAGCGGGAGCACAGATACGCAGTATTTT. Translating gives CASSASGSTDTQYF.

This rearrangement joins TRBV19 to TRBJ1-1; no clear D gene. Germline CDR1 and CDR2: LNHDA and SQIVND (reference sequence). There are 15 residues in the CDR3. V lost 3 bases, J lost 1 base, and 12 bases lay in between. DNA of the CDR3: TGTGCCAGTAGTATCTCGTCGGGGAGGAACACTGAAGCTTTCTTT. It is translated as CASSISSGRNTEAFF.

The count of this clone is one. The chain couples TRBV25-1 to TRBJ1-6; 8 bases agree with TRBD1. J gave up 9 bases and V 1 base, and 5 bases lay outside the gene matches. CDR1 MGHDK and CDR2 SYGVNS come from the germline V gene. This CDR3 has 15 residues. The CDR3 is CASSEFLGQASPLHF. The CDR3 DNA follows: TGTGCCAGCAGTGAATTTTTGGGACAGGCTTCACCCCTCCACTTT.

This rearrangement joins TRBV6-5 to TRBJ2-3; 7 bases agree with TRBD1. V shed 4 bases, J shed 4 bases, and the junction held 8 bases outside the gene matches. Germline assignment: CDR1 MNHEY and CDR2 SVGAGI. The CDR3 runs to 15 residues. In DNA form, the CDR3 reads TGTGCCAGCAGTTTACAGGGGCTCGGCGCAGATACGCAGTATTTT. This gives the protein CASSLQGLGADTQYF.

A few counts support this clone. The V gene is TRBV4-1, the J gene TRBJ2-3, with D possibly being TRBD1 (5 bases). The CDR3 covers 11 residues. Germline-derived CDR1 and CDR2 are MGHRA and YSYEKL. V lost 2 bases, J lost 10 bases, and 7 bases lay in between. As DNA, the CDR3 is TGCGCCAGCAGCCAACTGGGGCCGCAGTATTTT. Protein sequence: CASSQLGPQYF.

The rearrangement links TRBV10-2 to TRBJ1-5; 7 nucleotides match TRBD1. Germline CDR1 is WSHSY and CDR2 is SAAADI. Trimming took 2 bases from V and 3 from J; bases not matched to a gene: 4. The CDR3 contains 15 residues. CDR3 protein: CASSEEGAINQPQHF. Here the CDR3 DNA reads TGCGCCAGCAGTGAGGAGGGGGCCATCAATCAGCCCCAGCATTTT.

The chain combines TRBV7-2 with TRBJ1-4; 12 bases map to TRBD1. The CDR3 loop spans 16 amino acids. Germline loops: CDR1 SGHTA, CDR2 FQGNSA. V dropped 4 bases and J dropped 8; count of bases not matched to a gene: 8. Here the CDR3 DNA reads TGTGCCAGCAGCTCTGGGACAGGGGGCGCCACCGAAAAACTGTTTTTT. Residues: CASSSGTGGATEKLFF.

This clone was seen a few times. V gene TRBV19 combines with J gene TRBJ1-2; 8 nucleotides align to TRBD1. This CDR3 is built from 15 residues. Trimming cost V 9 bases and J 2 bases; bases outside gene matches: 11. Germline CDR1 and CDR2: LNHDA and SQIVND (reference sequence). The CDR3 here is CASGLSQGANYGYTF. In DNA, the CDR3 is TGTGCCAGCGGGCTTTCCCAGGGGGCAAACTATGGCTACACCTTC.

The chain has TRBV5-1 and TRBJ2-3; D perhaps matches TRBD1 (5 bases). CDR1 SGHRS and CDR2 YFSETQ come from the germline V gene. This CDR3 has 15 amino acids. Trimming left V 4 bases short and J 6 bases short, with 18 bases between. Here the CDR3 DNA reads TGCGCCAGCAGCCCCCGTCTGGCAGGGCGGGATACGCAGTATTTT. Translating it yields CASSPRLAGRDTQYF. Full variable domain (rest looked up from reference TRBV5-1 and TRBJ2-3): KAGVTQTPRYLIKTRGQQVTLSCSPISGHRSVSWYQQTPGQGLQFLFEYFSETQRNKGNFPGRFSGRQFSNSRSEMNVSTLELGDSALYLCASSPRLAGRDTQYFGPGTRLTVL.

This clone was recorded once. This rearrangement joins TRBV28 to TRBJ2-7, with TRBD1 matching 9 bases. There are 15 residues in the CDR3. Germline CDR1 and CDR2: MDHEN and SYDVKM. V lost 6 bases and J lost 5; bases outside the gene matches: 11. Written as DNA, the CDR3 is TGTGCCAGCAGCCAGCCGGGACAGGGCGTCGACGAGCAGTACTTC. Its translation is CASSQPGQGVDEQYF.

V usage is TRBV5-1 and J usage is TRBJ1-4; D uncertain. Germline V gene data show CDR1 as SGHRS and CDR2 as YFSETQ. V lost 7 bases and J 8 bases, leaving 18 bases between the germline ends. The CDR3 has 14 amino acids. CDR3 amino acids: CASSVEVRGEKLFF. The CDR3 bases are TGCGCCAGCTCGGTGGAGGTTCGTGGCGAAAAACTGTTTTTT.

The genes are TRBV5-5 and TRBJ1-1, with D maybe TRBD1 (5 bases). Per germline, CDR1 SGHKS and CDR2 YYEKEE (reference sequence). CDR3 length equals 18 residues. Trimming removed 0 bases at V and 5 bases at J, with 23 bases between. The CDR3 here is CASSLGMLIQGVGTEAFF. CDR3 DNA sequence: TGTGCCAGCAGCTTGGGGATGTTGATACAAGGGGTCGGAACTGAAGCTTTCTTT.

This clone was detected only a few times. This rearrangement joins TRBV6-1 to TRBJ1-4; tentatively, D is TRBD1 (6 bases). V was shortened by 7 bases and J by 7 bases, with 19 bases between the two germline ends. Germline lookup yields CDR1 MNHNS and CDR2 SASEGT. The CDR3 contains 15 residues. DNA for the CDR3: TGTGCCAGCAAGGATACCCCGGGACATTTTGAAAAACTGTTTTTT. This encodes CASKDTPGHFEKLFF.

This chain joins TRBV29-1 and TRBJ2-7; 9 bases fit TRBD2. Germline-derived CDR1 and CDR2 are SQVTM and ANQGSEA. V lost 4 bases to trimming and J lost 7 bases; unmatched junction nucleotides: 5. This CDR3 region has 12 residues. CDR3 sequence reads: CSVGREGREQYF. The DNA for the CDR3 is TGCAGCGTTGGGCGGGAGGGTCGGGAGCAGTACTTC.

The V call is TRBV6-1, the J call TRBJ1-2; 9 nucleotides match TRBD1. Germline CDR1 is MNHNS and CDR2 is SASEGT. There are 16 residues in the CDR3. V was pared by 4 bases and J by 6 bases, with 12 bases of the junction left unmatched. CDR3 nucleotide sequence: TGTGCCAGCAGTGGGGGACAGGGCCGCGGATGGGATGGCTACACCTTC. Its protein is CASSGGQGRGWDGYTF.

The chain combines TRBV7-9 with TRBJ2-7, with TRBD1 matching over 11 bases. V lost 0 bases to trimming and J lost 7 bases; unmatched junction nucleotides: 8. This CDR3 has 16 amino acids. CDR1 SEHNR and CDR2 FQNEAQ come from the germline V gene (reference sequence). DNA of the CDR3: TGTGCCAGCAGCTTAGCCCCCGGACAGGGGGCGGGAGAGCAGTACTTC. Translated: CASSLAPGQGAGEQYF. Combining the CDR3 with reference TRBV7-9 and TRBJ2-7 gives the whole variable domain DTGVSQNPRHKITKRGQNVTFRCDPISEHNRLYWYRQTLGQGPEFLTYFQNEAQLEKSRLLSDRFSAERPKGSFSTLEIQRTEQGDSAMYLCASSLAPGQGAGEQYFGPGTRLTVT.

J is TRBJ2-7 and V is TRBV6-6; TRBD1 matches 9 bases. CDR1 and CDR2 (germline): MNHNY, SVGAGI (reference sequence). The CDR3 has 14 residues. The trim removed 4 bases at V and 7 bases at J, leaving 8 bases unmatched. This CDR3 reads CASSFPDRGGEQYF. DNA of the CDR3: TGTGCCAGCAGTTTTCCCGACAGGGGGGGAGAGCAGTACTTC.

The chain couples TRBV6-8 to TRBJ2-5; 7 bases fit TRBD1. Germline CDR1 MNHGY, CDR2 SAAAGT. The junction had 17 bases not matched to a gene; V was cut back by 7 bases and J by 3 bases. This CDR3 is built from 17 residues. The CDR3 region has the DNA TGTGCCAGCACCCCGCCTTCTAGACAGGGCGCAAAAGAGACCCAGTACTTC. This encodes CASTPPSRQGAKETQYF.

J is TRBJ1-5 and V is TRBV30, with D possibly TRBD1 on 6 matching bases. The CDR3 is 14 residues long. V lost 4 bases and J 4 bases, leaving 14 bases between the germline ends. The germline V gene has CDR1 GTSNPN and CDR2 SVGIG (reference sequence). CDR3 loop: CAWKLRGRNQPQHF. As DNA, the CDR3 is TGTGCCTGGAAGCTCAGGGGCAGAAATCAGCCCCAGCATTTT.

This sequence joins TRBV5-4 and TRBJ2-3; 13 bases agree with TRBD2. Germline-derived CDR1 and CDR2 are SGHNT and YYREEE (reference sequence). This CDR3 has 15 residues. Unmatched junction bases numbered 6, after V lost 6 bases and J lost 5 bases. CDR3 region: CASTLAGGPGDTQYF. The DNA for the CDR3 is TGTGCCAGCACACTAGCGGGAGGGCCGGGAGATACGCAGTATTTT.

The chain carries TRBV4-1 and TRBJ2-7; 7 bases are shared with TRBD2. Looked up from germline, CDR1 is MGHRA and CDR2 is YSYEKL. V was pared by 3 bases and J by 3 bases, with 14 bases of the junction left unmatched. The CDR3 sequence is 17 residues long. The CDR3 is CASSQGLASGTNYEQYF. Here the CDR3 DNA reads TGCGCCAGCAGCCAGGGGTTGGCCAGCGGGACCAACTACGAGCAGTACTTC.

The chain couples TRBV5-4 to TRBJ2-2; TRBD2 aligns across 8 bases. V shed 4 bases, J shed 5 bases, and the junction held 10 bases outside the gene matches. Germline CDR1 is SGHNT and CDR2 is YYREEE (reference sequence). There are 16 residues in the CDR3. The CDR3 DNA follows: TGTGCCAGCAGCCGGCGGGGGGCTTCTATTACCGGGGAGCTGTTTTTT. Encoded protein: CASSRRGASITGELFF.

This rearrangement joins TRBV5-4 to TRBJ2-4; possibly TRBD2 for D (5 bases). The germline V gene has CDR1 SGHNT and CDR2 YYREEE (reference sequence). Trimming shortened V by 1 base and J by 1 base, and 15 bases separated the two germline ends. This CDR3 has 17 residues. The CDR3 nucleotides are TGTGCCAGCAGCTTGTTTTCAGGCGGGCTCGCCAAAAACATTCAGTACTTC. Translating gives CASSLFSGGLAKNIQYF.

The sample holds a few counts of this clone. This chain links TRBV2 with TRBJ1-1; 9 positions match TRBD1. The germline V gene has CDR1 SNHLY and CDR2 FYNNEI. The V and J ends lost 5 bases and 5 bases, in that order; junction bases with no gene match: 3. This CDR3 has 13 amino acids. The CDR3 DNA is TGTGCCAGCAGTAGGACAGGGGAGACTGAAGCTTTCTTT. Its translation: CASSRTGETEAFF. The full variable domain, completed using reference TRBV2 and TRBJ1-1, is EPEVTQTPSHQVTQMGQEVILRCVPISNHLYFYWYRQILGQKVEFLVSFYNNEISEKSEIFDDQFSVERPDGSNFTLKIRSTKLEDSAMYFCASSRTGETEAFFGQGTRLTVV.